This T cell receptor (beta chain) was profiled in a study of blood T cells in healthy people across ages. Study-level results: Diversity figures based on one million T cells were deemed too low.

Primers used in a second PCR of about 7 to 12 cycles were a sample-barcoded 5' primer and a J-beta primer mix. TCRdb reanalysed the 5' RACE reads using MiXCR and keeps one entry per CDR3 protein. There are almost 550,000 distinct CDR3 sequences in the sample; approximately 25% occur only once, and roughly 10% lies in the top ten. In its sample, this clonotype was seen a few times. Its matching antigen is unknown. J gave up 2 bases and V 5 bases, and 7 bases lay outside the gene matches. The CDR3 totals 15 residues. Germline lookup yields CDR1 SEHNR and CDR2 FQNEAQ (reference sequence). Drawing of peripheral blood yielded roughly 10 milliliters from each donor. These data are also associated with another study on T cells of mothers and their children. That paper adds: Six children, together with their three healthy Caucasian mothers, made up the donors.

The sequence was collected from a boy between 5 and 17 years old in good health. This chain links TRBV7-9 with TRBJ2-3; TRBD1 matches 7 bases. The sequencing input was blood. DNA of the CDR3: TGTGCCAGCAGCCCGCCGGGACAGTTCACAGATACGCAGTATTTT. Amino acid sequence: CASSPPGQFTDTQYF.